This is a list of T cell receptor beta chains from one sample in a study of identical twins. TCRdb re-called the 5' RACE reads through MiXCR, storing one row per CDR3 protein. The sample has around 200,000 distinct CDR3 sequences; roughly 10% are singletons. The sequenced sample was memory (CD45RO+) T cells sorted from blood. The receptors come from a young woman in good health. Each CDR3 is given with its conserved first and last residue. The order of the fields is D gene, clone size, J gene, V gene, CDR3 protein, CDR3 DNA. D genes are given only for firm matches. Some rows mark clone size as missing; the rest say once, few, many or name a class of expanded clone.

D: NA; size: many; J: TRBJ1-4; V: TRBV12-3/TRBV12-4; CDR3: CASSLDGAQGEKLFF; DNA: TGTGCCAGCAGTTTAGATGGGGCGCAAGGTGAAAAACTGTTTTTT
D: NA; size: few; J: TRBJ1-2; V: TRBV24-1; CDR3: CATSAGRGYGYTF; DNA: TGTGCCACCAGTGCAGGCAGGGGCTATGGCTACACCTTC
D: NA; size: NA; J: TRBJ2-7; V: TRBV5-1; CDR3: CASSLETGGSYEQYF; DNA: TGCGCCAGCAGCTTGGAGACCGGTGGGAGTTACGAGCAGTACTTC
D: NA; size: few; J: TRBJ2-5; V: TRBV30; CDR3: CAWRRGLGGEETQYF; DNA: TGTGCCTGGAGGCGCGGACTAGGGGGAGAAGAGACCCAGTACTTC
D: NA; size: NA; J: TRBJ2-7; V: TRBV11-2; CDR3: CASSLDRIYEQYF; DNA: TGTGCCAGCAGCTTAGACAGGATCTACGAGCAGTACTTC
D: NA; size: NA; J: TRBJ1-2; V: TRBV20-1; CDR3: CSASGETYGYTF; DNA: TGCAGTGCTAGCGGGGAAACCTATGGCTACACCTTC
D: NA; size: many; J: TRBJ1-1; V: TRBV5-1; CDR3: CASKEPMNTEAFF; DNA: TGCGCCAGCAAAGAACCGATGAACACTGAAGCTTTCTTT
D: TRBD2; size: NA; J: TRBJ2-1; V: TRBV18; CDR3: CASSPTRGTSGLGEQFF; DNA: TGTGCCAGCTCTCCGACTAGAGGGACTAGCGGGTTAGGAGAGCAGTTCTTC
D: NA; size: few; J: TRBJ2-7; V: TRBV20-1; CDR3: CSATPPREVYEQYF; DNA: TGCAGTGCTACCCCTCCCAGGGAGGTCTACGAGCAGTACTTC
D: TRBD1; size: few; J: TRBJ1-2; V: TRBV6-1; CDR3: CASTAPKSGGYGYTF; DNA: TGTGCCAGCACCGCCCCAAAGTCAGGGGGCTATGGCTACACCTTC
D: TRBD2; size: NA; J: TRBJ2-7; V: TRBV5-1; CDR3: CASSTTSGNYYEQYF; DNA: TGCGCCAGCAGTACTACTAGCGGGAATTACTACGAGCAGTACTTC
D: TRBD1; size: few; J: TRBJ1-4; V: TRBV6-1; CDR3: CASSKDRGTNEKLFF; DNA: TGTGCCAGCAGTAAGGACAGGGGGACTAATGAAAAACTGTTTTTT
D: NA; size: many; J: TRBJ2-1; V: TRBV12-3/TRBV12-4; CDR3: CASSLRGVNEQFF; DNA: TGTGCCAGCAGTTTGCGAGGGGTCAATGAGCAGTTCTTC
D: NA; size: NA; J: TRBJ2-7; V: TRBV19; CDR3: CASSPTGFSYEQYF; DNA: TGTGCCAGTAGTCCGACAGGTTTCTCCTACGAGCAGTACTTC
D: NA; size: NA; J: TRBJ1-5; V: TRBV15; CDR3: CATSRDTPGRVSQPQHF; DNA: TGTGCCACCAGCAGAGACACCCCTGGCAGGGTGAGTCAGCCCCAGCATTTT
D: NA; size: many; J: TRBJ1-1; V: TRBV20-1; CDR3: CSARDDQDRAFF; DNA: TGCAGTGCTAGAGATGATCAGGACCGAGCTTTCTTT